The source of this T cell receptor (beta chain) is a study of blood T cell repertoires in COVID-19. Overall study: Specimens from acute and convalescent COVID-19 originated in the United States, Italy and Spain. The cDNA or gDNA used as material had been derived from T cells, B-cell-depleted T cells, or PBMCs.

This CDR3 has 14 amino acids. Trimming at V came to 4 bases and at J to 8 bases, leaving 3 bases not matched to a gene. CDR1 is KGHSH, CDR2 LQKENI, per germline. Authors' processing steps: For nucleated cells, counts were estimated from reference gene primer amplification. The table came from immunoSEQ multiplex PCR; TCRdb's copy has only in-frame clones and leaves some out. The DNA gave D and trimming, while V, J and clone size come from that table. The table records approximately 76,000 clones, approximately 88% of them present only once. Specimen: peripheral blood. The receptor comes from a man aged 25 to 40 with acute or convalescent COVID-19. The rearrangement joins TRBV18 to TRBJ1-6, with TRBD1 identical over 9 bases. CDR3 nucleotide sequence: TGTGCCAGCTCACAGCGGACAGGGGATTCACCCCTCCACTTT. Translated, it gives CASSQRTGDSPLHF.